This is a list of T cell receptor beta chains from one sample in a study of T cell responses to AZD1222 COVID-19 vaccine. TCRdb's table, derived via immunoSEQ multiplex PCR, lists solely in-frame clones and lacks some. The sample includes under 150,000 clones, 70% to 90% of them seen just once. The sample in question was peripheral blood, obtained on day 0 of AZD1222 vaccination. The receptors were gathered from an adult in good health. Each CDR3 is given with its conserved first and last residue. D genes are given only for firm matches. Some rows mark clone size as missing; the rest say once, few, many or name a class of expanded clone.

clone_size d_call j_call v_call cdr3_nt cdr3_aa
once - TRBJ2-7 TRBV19 TGTGCCAGTAGTCTTGGGGGAGGTGAGTTCTACGAGCAGTACTTC CASSLGGGEFYEQYF
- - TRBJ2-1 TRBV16 TGTGCCAGCAGCCAATCGTATTCCAATGAGCAGTTCTTC CASSQSYSNEQFF
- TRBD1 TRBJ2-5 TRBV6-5 TGTGCCAGCAGTCTTCAGGGGGCCTCGGGCGAGACCCAGTACTTC CASSLQGASGETQYF
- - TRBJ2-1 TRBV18 TGTGCCAGCTCACCATTTGACAGCAATGAGCAGTTCTTC CASSPFDSNEQFF
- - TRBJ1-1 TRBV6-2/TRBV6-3 TGTGCCAGCAGCTTGGGAACTGAAGCTTTCTTT CASSLGTEAFF
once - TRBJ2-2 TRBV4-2 TGTGCCAGCAGCCAAGGGACTATCCTCGTCGGGGAGCTGTTTTTT CASSQGTILVGELFF
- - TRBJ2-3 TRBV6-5 TGTGCCAGCAGTTACTCTCCGCGGGGACGCACAGATACGCAGTATTTT CASSYSPRGRTDTQYF
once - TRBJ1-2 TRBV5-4 TGTGCCAGCAGCTTACAAGGCAGGGTAGACTATGGCTACACCTTC CASSLQGRVDYGYTF
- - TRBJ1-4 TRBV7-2 TGTGCCAGCAGCTTAATGGGGACTACAACTAATGAAAAACTGTTTTTT CASSLMGTTTNEKLFF
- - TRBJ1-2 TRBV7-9 TGTGCCAGCAGCTCCGGAGGTGCACGGAACTATGGCTACACCTTC CASSSGGARNYGYTF
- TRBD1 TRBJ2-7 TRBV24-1 TGTGCCACCAGTGAGTCCACAGGGGATAGGGCCTACGAGCAGTACTTC CATSESTGDRAYEQYF
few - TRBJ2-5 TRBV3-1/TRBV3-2 TGTGCCAGCAGCCATCGAGGGGCACAGTTCCAAGAGACCCAGTACTTC CASSHRGAQFQETQYF
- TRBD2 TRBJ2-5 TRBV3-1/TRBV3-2 TGTGCCAGCAGCCATTCACTAGCGGGGGGGCAGGAGACCCAGTACTTC CASSHSLAGGQETQYF
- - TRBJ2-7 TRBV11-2 TGTGCCAGCAGCTTATTCGGGGGACAAGTCGTCTACGAGCAGTACTTC CASSLFGGQVVYEQYF
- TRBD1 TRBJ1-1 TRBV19 TGTGCCAGTAGTGTGGGACAGGGGTGGATTACTGAAGCTTTCTTT CASSVGQGWITEAFF
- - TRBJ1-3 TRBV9 TGTGCCAGCAGCGTAGGGGAGGGGGGACCTAACTCTGGAAACACCATATATTTT CASSVGEGGPNSGNTIYF
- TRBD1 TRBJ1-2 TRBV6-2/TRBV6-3 TGTGCCAGCAGTTACGGGACAGGGGGCGCCTATGGCTACACCTTC CASSYGTGGAYGYTF
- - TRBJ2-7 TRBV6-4 TGTGCCAGCAGTGACTCGAATCCAGGCTGGGCCTACGAGCAGTACTTC CASSDSNPGWAYEQYF
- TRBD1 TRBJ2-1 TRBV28 TGTGCCAGCAGTTTGGGGGACAGGCGCTACAATGAGCAGTTCTTC CASSLGDRRYNEQFF
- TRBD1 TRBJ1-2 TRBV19 TGTGCCAGTAGTAGGGGACAGGCCTCCTATGGCTACACCTTC CASSRGQASYGYTF
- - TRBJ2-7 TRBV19 TGTGCCAGTAGTACACAGGGAAGGAGCTCCTACGAGCAGTACTTC CASSTQGRSSYEQYF
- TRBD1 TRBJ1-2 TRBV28 TGTGCCAGCAGTTCAGGCCCCGGGACAGCTAACTATGGCTACACCTTC CASSSGPGTANYGYTF
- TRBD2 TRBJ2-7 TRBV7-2 TGTGCCAGCAGCCCTGGGACTAGCTTTTTCTACGAGCAGTACTTC CASSPGTSFFYEQYF
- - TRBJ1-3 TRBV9 TGTGCCAGCAGCGTAGTTTCGGGGCCTGGAAACACCATATATTTT CASSVVSGPGNTIYF
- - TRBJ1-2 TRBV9 TGTGCCAGCAGCGTAGGAAGGGGCCCTGGTGGCTACACCTTC CASSVGRGPGGYTF
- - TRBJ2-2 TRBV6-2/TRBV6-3 TGTGCCAGCAGCGCCGCTACGAACACCGGGGAGCTGTTTTTT CASSAATNTGELFF
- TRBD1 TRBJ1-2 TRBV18 TGTGCCAGCTCACCACCGGGACAGGGGGTCTATGGCTACACCTTC CASSPPGQGVYGYTF
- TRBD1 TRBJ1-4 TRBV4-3 TGCGCCAGCAGCCAATTGGGGACAGGGAATGAAAAACTGTTTTTT CASSQLGTGNEKLFF
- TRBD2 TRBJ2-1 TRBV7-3 TGTGCCAGCAGCCCCCGCGGACTAGCGGGAGGGCACCTTTGTGAGCAGTTCTTC CASSPRGLAGGHLCEQFF
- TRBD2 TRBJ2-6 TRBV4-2 TGTGCCAGCAGCCAACTTCGACTAGCGGGGGTAGGCTCTGGGGCCAACGTCCTGACTTTC CASSQLRLAGVGSGANVLTF
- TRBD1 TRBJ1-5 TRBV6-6 TGTGCCAGCAGTCGCGGACAGGGTTACAAATCTTATAGCAATCAGCCCCAGCATTTT CASSRGQGYKSYSNQPQHF
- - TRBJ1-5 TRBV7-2 TGTGCCAGCAGCTTATCGGGGACACCCAATCAGCCCCAGCATTTT CASSLSGTPNQPQHF
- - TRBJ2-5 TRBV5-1 TGCGCCAGCAGCTTTGAGGGGAGAGTAGTCGGGGAGACCCAGTACTTC CASSFEGRVVGETQYF
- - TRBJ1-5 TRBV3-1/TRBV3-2 TGTGCCAGCAGCCGGGCCCAGGGTTTTCAGCCCCAGCATTTT CASSRAQGFQPQHF
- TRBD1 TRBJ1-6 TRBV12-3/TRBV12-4 TGTGCCAGCAGTTTAACAGGGGATTCACCCCTCCACTTT CASSLTGDSPLHF
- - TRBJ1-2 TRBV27 TGTGCCAGCAGTTTAAGGCAGGGGTTATATGGCTACACCTTC CASSLRQGLYGYTF
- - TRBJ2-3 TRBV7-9 TGTGCCAGCAGCGCCCCTGTTGGGGACGCAGATACGCAGTATTTT CASSAPVGDADTQYF
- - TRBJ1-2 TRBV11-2 TGTGCCAGCAGCTTGCTTTTGGCAGGCCGTCGCGGCTACACCTTC CASSLLLAGRRGYTF
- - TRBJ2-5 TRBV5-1 TGCGCCAGCAGCGCTCAGCAGGGCCAAGAGACCCAGTACTTC CASSAQQGQETQYF
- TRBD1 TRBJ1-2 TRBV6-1 TGTGCCAGCAGTGAATCGAGGGGACAGGGAGGACGCGGCTACACCTTC CASSESRGQGGRGYTF
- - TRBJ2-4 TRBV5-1 TGCGCCAGCAGCCCCCTTATAGCCAAAAACATTCAGTACTTC CASSPLIAKNIQYF
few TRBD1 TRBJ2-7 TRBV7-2 TGTGCCAGCAGCTCTACGCTGACAGGGGACACCTACGAGCAGTACTTC CASSSTLTGDTYEQYF
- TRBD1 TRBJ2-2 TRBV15 TGTGCCACCAGCAGCGTATTCGGGACAGGGGCAGGGTACACCGGGGAGCTGTTTTTT CATSSVFGTGAGYTGELFF
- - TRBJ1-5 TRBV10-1 TGCGCCAGCAGTGGTCAACCTAAACAGCCCCAGCATTTT CASSGQPKQPQHF
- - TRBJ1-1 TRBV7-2 TGTGCCAGCAGCAAAGGGACGGTGAACACTGAAGCTTTCTTT CASSKGTVNTEAFF